Listed below are T cell receptor beta chains from one sample, sequenced in a study of CD8 T cells in ankylosing spondylitis. One entry per CDR3 protein results from TCRdb running MiXCR on the 5' RACE reads. The sample shows some 220,000 distinct CDR3 sequences, 7.3% of them seen only once. Sequenced sample: blood, either unsorted or a sorted T cell fraction (not recorded which). These receptors were taken from a male donor with ankylosing spondylitis. Each CDR3 is given with its conserved first and last residue. The order of the fields is clone size, V gene, D gene, J gene, CDR3 protein, CDR3 DNA. D genes are given only for firm matches. The listing skips clone size in some rows; elsewhere it reads once, few, many or a size class.

>few|TRBV11-2|TRBD1|TRBJ2-1
CASSLVYRTGIYNEQFF
TGTGCCAGCAGCTTAGTCTATAGGACAGGAATTTACAATGAGCAGTTCTTC
>many|TRBV5-1|TRBD2|TRBJ2-3
CASSFALAANTDTQYF
TGCGCCAGCAGCTTCGCACTAGCGGCAAACACAGATACGCAGTATTTT
>-|TRBV10-3|-|TRBJ2-3
CAISESRARTDTQYF
TGTGCCATCAGTGAGTCACGGGCGAGGACAGATACGCAGTATTTT
>many|TRBV6-2/TRBV6-3|-|TRBJ1-2
CASSYSFIKQKPLANYGYTF
TGTGCCAGCAGTTACTCGTTTATAAAACAGAAACCTTTAGCTAACTATGGCTACACCTTC
>-|TRBV3-1|-|TRBJ2-5
CASSQDLTVQETQYF
TGTGCCAGCAGCCAAGATTTAACAGTACAAGAGACCCAGTACTTC
>few|TRBV6-1|-|TRBJ1-1
CASTEAFF
TGTGCCAGCACGGAAGCTTTCTTT
>many|TRBV29-1|TRBD1|TRBJ2-3
CSVEEGRGGIADTQYF
TGCAGCGTTGAAGAGGGGCGAGGGGGCATTGCAGATACGCAGTATTTT
>many|TRBV6-2/TRBV6-3|TRBD2|TRBJ2-2
CASSYSGLAGANTGELFF
TGTGCCAGCAGTTACTCGGGTCTAGCGGGGGCGAACACCGGGGAGCTGTTTTTT
>-|TRBV19|-|TRBJ1-1
CASSGPVRTEAFF
TGTGCCAGTAGCGGTCCTGTAAGGACTGAAGCTTTCTTT
>few|TRBV2|TRBD2|TRBJ2-1
CASSEVAGPYNEQFF
TGTGCCAGCAGTGAAGTAGCGGGGCCTTACAATGAGCAGTTCTTC
>-|TRBV6-2/TRBV6-3|TRBD1|TRBJ1-2
CASTRGREENYGYTF
TGTGCCAGCACCAGGGGGCGAGAAGAGAACTATGGCTACACCTTC
>many|TRBV9|-|TRBJ2-1
CASSEALSSYNEQFF
TGTGCCAGCAGCGAGGCGCTGAGCTCCTACAATGAGCAGTTCTTC
>few|TRBV28|TRBD2|TRBJ2-7
CASSLWRGASYEQYF
TGTGCCAGCAGTTTGTGGCGGGGGGCTTCCTACGAGCAGTACTTC
>many|TRBV7-9|-|TRBJ2-3
CASSAPSYTDTQYF
TGTGCCAGCAGTGCCCCTAGTTACACAGATACGCAGTATTTT
>many|TRBV28|-|TRBJ1-1
CASSFHRQAAFF
TGTGCCAGCAGTTTCCACCGACAGGCAGCTTTCTTT
>-|TRBV27|TRBD2|TRBJ2-1
CASSKLGLPYNEQFF
TGTGCCAGCAGCAAATTGGGACTACCCTACAATGAGCAGTTCTTC
>many|TRBV7-9|-|TRBJ1-5
CASSPSGFRQPQHF
TGTGCCAGCAGCCCCTCAGGGTTCCGGCAGCCCCAGCATTTT
>many|TRBV20-1|TRBD2|TRBJ2-7
CSAWGPSGFSYEQYF
TGCAGTGCCTGGGGGCCTAGCGGGTTCTCCTACGAGCAGTACTTC